A single sample is the source of the 26 T cell receptor beta chains below, sequenced in a study of monozygotic twins with inflammatory bowel disease. Each CDR3 protein gets one entry in TCRdb, which reprocessed the 5' RACE reads and gives no DNA. Its listing shows fewer than 450,000 distinct CDR3 sequences. What was sequenced was blood. Receptors originate from a human donor with ulcerative colitis or Crohn's disease, or a healthy co-twin of an affected twin (not recorded which).

The chain links TRBV4-3 to TRBJ2-1; the D gene TCRdb calls, TRBD1, cannot be checked with no DNA. Per germline, CDR1 LGHNA and CDR2 YSLEER. The CDR3 totals 16 residues. The CDR3 protein is CASSQTTGTGGNEQFF.

V usage is TRBV11-3 and J usage is TRBJ2-1; checking the TCRdb D call of TRBD2 is not possible without DNA. The germline V gene has CDR1 SGHNT and CDR2 YENEEA. The CDR3 totals 12 residues. The CDR3: CASSLVEDEQFF.

This chain uses TRBV6-1 with TRBJ1-5; TCRdb returns TRBD1, unconfirmable since there is no DNA. Per germline, CDR1 MNHNS and CDR2 SASEGT. CDR3 length: 15 amino acids. CDR3 protein: CASTRQDAANQPQHF.

This chain connects TRBV6-6 to TRBJ2-7; TCRdb's D call, TRBD1, is unchecked because there is no DNA. The V gene's germline CDR1 is MNHNY and CDR2 SVGAGI (reference sequence). This CDR3 is built from 14 residues. This CDR3 is CASLPGGGTYEQYF.

The rearrangement joins TRBV12-3 or TRBV12-4 to TRBJ1-1. This CDR3 region has 14 residues. CDR3 loop: CASKTMSSNTEAFF.

The chain has TRBV20-1 and TRBJ2-3; the TCRdb call, TRBD2, lacks DNA for checking. This CDR3 contains 18 residues. In germline, CDR1 is DFQATT, CDR2 SNEGSKA (reference sequence). The chain's CDR3 is CSARGTSTLTTSTDTQYF.

The V and J genes are TRBV29-1 and TRBJ2-3. The CDR3 contains 13 residues. CDR1 and CDR2 from the germline V gene are SQVTM and ANQGSEA. CDR3 in amino acids: CSVEADYTDTQYF.

The chain is built from TRBV29-1 and TRBJ2-3. The CDR3 sequence is 12 residues long. The germline CDR1 and CDR2 sequences are SQVTM and ANQGSEA. The CDR3 loop reads CSVEDSTDTQYF.

This chain links TRBV12-3 or TRBV12-4 with TRBJ2-1; TCRdb selects TRBD1, and the lack of DNA leaves this call unchecked. The CDR3 is made up of 13 amino acids. CDR3 in amino acids: CASSLRGVGEQFF.

The chain couples TRBV5-1 to TRBJ1-4. The length of the CDR3 is 14 residues. CDR1 and CDR2 (germline): SGHRS, YFSETQ. Here the CDR3 reads CASSLEVTNEKLFF.

The J gene is TRBJ2-3, the V gene TRBV29-1. Germline assignment: CDR1 SQVTM and CDR2 ANQGSEA. The CDR3 covers 13 residues. The chain's CDR3 is CSVGTIGTDTQYF.

V gene TRBV5-1 combines with J gene TRBJ1-2; the TCRdb D gene call, TRBD1, has no DNA to confirm it. Germline V gene data show CDR1 as SGHRS and CDR2 as YFSETQ. The CDR3 extends over 15 amino acids. CDR3 region: CASSFTTETNYGYTF.

V usage is TRBV7-2 and J usage is TRBJ2-2. This CDR3 region has 15 residues. Germline-derived CDR1 and CDR2 are SGHTA and FQGNSA. This CDR3 reads CASSFSGVNTGELFF.

The chain recombines TRBV7-8 with TRBJ2-2; the D call of TRBD1 rests on TCRdb alone, since no DNA is present to check it. CDR3 length: 17 residues. Germline assignment: CDR1 SGHVS and CDR2 FQNEAQ. Here the CDR3 reads CASSAAGQTINTGELFF.

V usage is TRBV18 and J usage is TRBJ2-2; TCRdb designates TRBD1, a call that cannot be tested without DNA. The CDR3 totals 15 residues. Germline V gene sequence: CDR1 KGHSH, CDR2 LQKENI. The CDR3 region is CATLSGTGDTGELFF.

V is TRBV2 and J is TRBJ2-2; absent DNA, TCRdb's TRBD1 call cannot be checked. This CDR3 is 15 amino acids long. Germline CDR1 and CDR2: SNHLY and FYNNEI. Here the CDR3 reads CASTGQGPNTGELFF.

The rearrangement joins TRBV5-1 to TRBJ2-5; TCRdb's D call of TRBD1 is untestable without DNA. Germline V gene sequence: CDR1 SGHRS, CDR2 YFSETQ. CDR3 length: 14 amino acids. This chain's CDR3 is CASSLGDSKETQYF.

This rearrangement joins TRBV20-1 to TRBJ1-5. From germline, CDR1 is DFQATT and CDR2 SNEGSKA (reference sequence). The CDR3 has 14 residues. This CDR3 is CSARAQEGNQPQHF.

The CDR3 loop reads CASSLAAGTREKLFF. The chain recombines TRBV7-2 with TRBJ1-4; TCRdb's D call, TRBD1, is unchecked because there is no DNA. The CDR3 has 15 residues. In germline, CDR1 is SGHTA, CDR2 FQGNSA.

V usage is TRBV19 and J usage is TRBJ1-2. The CDR3 sequence is 12 residues long. CDR1 is LNHDA and CDR2 is SQIVND in the germline V gene (reference sequence). The CDR3: CASSKREDGYTF. The full variable domain, with the rest looked up from reference TRBV19 and TRBJ1-2, is DGGITQSPKYLFRKEGQNVTLSCEQNLNHDAMYWYRQDPGQGLRLIYYSQIVNDFQKGDIAEGYSVSREKKESFPLTVTSAQKNPTAFYLCASSKREDGYTFGSGTRLTVV.

The rearrangement links TRBV7-9 to TRBJ1-2. Germline V gives CDR1 SEHNR, CDR2 FQNEAQ (reference sequence). The CDR3 is made up of 15 amino acids. The CDR3 protein is CASSSGLPGLRGYTF.

This chain connects TRBV28 to TRBJ1-4; lacking DNA, the TRBD1 call made by TCRdb goes unchecked. The CDR3 has 15 amino acids. CDR1 and CDR2 (germline): MDHEN, SYDVKM. CDR3 region: CASSRLEGLREKLFF.

V is TRBV29-1 and J is TRBJ1-1; TCRdb selects TRBD1, and the lack of DNA leaves this call unchecked. Germline CDR1 reads SQVTM; CDR2 reads ANQGSEA. The CDR3 runs 12 residues. The CDR3 region is CSVPQTGTEAFF.

The chain employs TRBV7-9 and TRBJ2-1; TCRdb's D gene call, TRBD1, goes unchecked for lack of DNA. The germline CDR1 and CDR2 sequences are SEHNR and FQNEAQ (reference sequence). The CDR3 consists of 11 residues. The chain's CDR3 is CASSNRVEQFF.

J is TRBJ2-1 and V is TRBV7-2; TCRdb's D gene call, TRBD2, goes unchecked for lack of DNA. The CDR3 spans 14 residues. The germline V gene has CDR1 SGHTA and CDR2 FQGNSA. The CDR3 here is CATKRAGGYNEQFF.

J is TRBJ1-4 and V is TRBV7-2; no DNA is available, so the TRBD1 call from TCRdb remains unchecked. The CDR3 is 14 amino acids. Germline loops: CDR1 SGHTA, CDR2 FQGNSA. The chain's CDR3 is CASSQDRRGEKLFF.